The clone carrying this TCR beta chain was observed once. Germline V gene lookup returns CDR1 LGHNA and CDR2 YSLEER. The CDR3 has 14 residues. With 0 bases removed from V and 11 bases from J, the gap between germline ends came to 14 bases. The repertoire was sequenced with immunoSEQ multiplex PCR; TCRdb's copy has only in-frame clones and lacks some. The sample includes around 230,000 clones, 83% seen only once; the top ten take 2% to 3%. The sample is drawn from a study of blood T cell repertoires in COVID-19. The V gene is TRBV4-3, the J gene TRBJ2-1; weak D call: TRBD1 (6 bases). The sequencing input was peripheral blood. The TCR originated in a woman aged 40 to 49 with active or convalescent COVID-19. The CDR3 coding sequence is TGCGCCAGCAGCCAAGATCTTCAGGGGTGGAAGCAGTTCTTC. As protein: CASSQDLQGWKQFF.